These T cell receptor beta chains were read from a single sample in a study of blood T cell repertoires in COVID-19. The assay was immunoSEQ multiplex PCR, and TCRdb's table has in-frame clones only and misses some. The sample carries 380,000 or so clones, approximately 86% recorded once. Specimen: peripheral blood. Receptors were obtained from a woman in her sixties or seventies with COVID-19, enrolled during active disease. CDR3s include the opening cysteine and the closing phenylalanine or tryptophan. D genes are given only for firm matches. Clone size is shown for a subset of rows, as once, few, many or a class of expanded clone.

TRBV29-1	NA	TRBD1	TRBJ2-4	TGCAGCGTACTGGACAGGGAGATTAACATTCAGTACTTC	CSVLDREINIQYF
TRBV9	once	NA	TRBJ2-1	TGTGCCAGCAGCGTAGGGAGTGAGCAGTTCTTC	CASSVGSEQFF
TRBV6-2/TRBV6-3	NA	NA	TRBJ1-2	TGTGCCAGCAGCTCTACCGGGGGCTACACCTTC	CASSSTGGYTF
TRBV7-6	NA	TRBD1	TRBJ2-5	TGTGCCAGCCACCCAGGGGGGTACTTC	CASHPGGYF
TRBV29-1	NA	TRBD1	TRBJ1-2	TGCAGCGCACTCCAACCGGGACAGCCTTTTTTC	CSALQPGQPFF
TRBV29-1	NA	TRBD2	TRBJ2-3	TGCAGCGTTGAAGGGGTAGCGGGGGAGGTCCCAGATACGCAGTATTTT	CSVEGVAGEVPDTQYF
TRBV27	NA	NA	TRBJ1-6	TGTGCCAGCAGTCCACAAAGCCCGGGACATTATAATTCACCCCTCCACTTT	CASSPQSPGHYNSPLHF
TRBV3-1/TRBV3-2	NA	NA	TRBJ1-5	TGTGCCAGCAGCCAAGACGCGAACAGGGCTCAGCCCCAGCATTTT	CASSQDANRAQPQHF
TRBV9	NA	NA	TRBJ2-1	TGTGCCAGCAGCGGACAGCCATTTTCCTACAATGAGCAGTTCTTC	CASSGQPFSYNEQFF
TRBV3-1/TRBV3-2	NA	NA	TRBJ1-6	TGTGCCAGCAGCCAAGATTGGGCAGATAATTCACCCCTCCACTTT	CASSQDWADNSPLHF
TRBV12-3/TRBV12-4	NA	TRBD1	TRBJ1-1	TGTGCCAGCAGTTACAGGGGGAACACTGAAGCTTTCTTT	CASSYRGNTEAFF
TRBV2	NA	NA	TRBJ1-1	TGTGCCAGCAGTGATAGTTCAGGGTCGGTCACTGAAGCTTTCTTT	CASSDSSGSVTEAFF
TRBV2	NA	NA	TRBJ2-4	TGTGCCAGCAGTGAAGCCGCAGTGCTTCCTGGCATTCAGTACTTC	CASSEAAVLPGIQYF
TRBV24-1	NA	NA	TRBJ2-3	TGTGCCACCAGTGATCCCAACTCCGCGCGGGAATCCAGCACAGATACGCAGTATTTT	CATSDPNSARESSTDTQYF
TRBV30	NA	TRBD1	TRBJ2-7	TGTGCCTGTTCACAGGGGTACGAGCAGTACTTC	CACSQGYEQYF
TRBV7-8	few	NA	TRBJ1-1	TGTGCCAGCAGCTTAGACCCCCCAGGGAACACTGAAGCTTTCTTT	CASSLDPPGNTEAFF
TRBV19	NA	TRBD2	TRBJ2-7	TGTGCCAGTAGCCCTACTAGCGGGGGGGCGTACGAGCAGTACTTC	CASSPTSGGAYEQYF
TRBV27	NA	TRBD2	TRBJ2-1	TGTGCCAGCGTCTTTCGGGGGGGGAATGAGCAGTTCTTC	CASVFRGGNEQFF
TRBV6-5	NA	TRBD2	TRBJ2-7	TGTGCCAGCCGGCCCGGGACTAGCGGGGGCTACGAGCAGTACTTC	CASRPGTSGGYEQYF
TRBV5-1	NA	NA	TRBJ2-5	TGCGCCAGCAGCATGGGGAGTATACCCGGCCAAGAGACCCAGTACTTC	CASSMGSIPGQETQYF
TRBV5-6	NA	NA	TRBJ1-6	TGTGCCAGCAGCTTAAGTGAGGGGGTTCATGCACCCCTCCACTTT	CASSLSEGVHAPLHF
TRBV9	NA	NA	TRBJ1-2	TGTGCCAGCAGCGTAGGCGGCATAGGCTACACCTTC	CASSVGGIGYTF
TRBV5-1	NA	NA	TRBJ1-4	TGCGCCAGCAGCTTGGCCACAGGGCGAGGTGAAAAACTGTTTTTT	CASSLATGRGEKLFF
TRBV4-1	few	TRBD1	TRBJ2-7	TGCGCCAGCAGCCTAAGACAGGGCAGCTCCTACGAGCAGTACTTC	CASSLRQGSSYEQYF
TRBV5-1	NA	NA	TRBJ2-7	TGCGCCAGCAGCTTGCTGATCAGGGTAGGCGAGCAGTACTTC	CASSLLIRVGEQYF
TRBV14	once	NA	TRBJ1-2	TGTGCCAGCAGCCAAGAAGGGAGCAGAAACTATGGCTACACCTTC	CASSQEGSRNYGYTF
TRBV6-2/TRBV6-3	NA	NA	TRBJ1-1	TGTGCCAGCAGTTACTCAAGGGGCACTGAAGCTTTCTTT	CASSYSRGTEAFF
TRBV5-1	NA	TRBD2	TRBJ2-5	TGCGCCAGCAGCTTGGCCGTAGGGCCAGTAGGTCAGGGAGGGGAGACCCAGTACTTC	CASSLAVGPVGQGGETQYF
TRBV12-3/TRBV12-4	NA	NA	TRBJ1-1	TGTGCCAGCAGTTTCCAGGGGTCGACTGAAGCTTTCTTT	CASSFQGSTEAFF
TRBV7-2	NA	NA	TRBJ2-1	TGTGCCAGCAGCTTGGGGGGGCCGGTTGAGCAGTTCTTC	CASSLGGPVEQFF
TRBV7-6	many	TRBD2	TRBJ2-3	TGTGCCAGCAGTTTACCAGAGGGGGGTAGCGGGGCGGGCACAGATACGCAGTATTTT	CASSLPEGGSGAGTDTQYF
TRBV28	NA	NA	TRBJ2-2	TGTGCCAGCAGTTTATTTGCGGGGGCCAACACCGGGGAGCTGTTTTTT	CASSLFAGANTGELFF
TRBV4-3	NA	NA	TRBJ2-5	TGCGCCAGCAGCCAAGATTCTAGCTGGCAAGAGACCCAGTACTTC	CASSQDSSWQETQYF
TRBV25-1	NA	NA	TRBJ2-3	TGTGCCAGCAGTGAATACTCCGACAGCCCTTCCGGATCAGATACGCAGTATTTT	CASSEYSDSPSGSDTQYF
TRBV11-3	NA	NA	TRBJ1-4	TGTGCCAGCAGCTCGGGTGGCTCAAATGAAAAACTGTTTTTT	CASSSGGSNEKLFF
TRBV6-1	NA	TRBD1	TRBJ1-2	TGTGCCAGCAGTGACAGGGGGCGGTTTGGCTACACCTTC	CASSDRGRFGYTF
TRBV10-1	NA	NA	TRBJ2-1	TGCGCCAGCAGCGAGGACAGCTACAATGAGCAGTTCTTC	CASSEDSYNEQFF
TRBV4-3	few	TRBD2	TRBJ2-5	TGCGCCCGCAGCCAAGATTGGCGCGGGGGGGCGGGGGAGACCCAGTACTTC	CARSQDWRGGAGETQYF
TRBV7-2	once	TRBD2	TRBJ2-1	TGTGCCAGCAGCTTAGGGGGTCTAGCGGGGTACAATGAGCAGTTCTTC	CASSLGGLAGYNEQFF
TRBV5-1	once	TRBD1	TRBJ2-2	TGCGCCAGCAGCTTCGCGGGACAGGGGGCCGGGGAGCTGTTTTTT	CASSFAGQGAGELFF
TRBV29-1	NA	NA	TRBJ1-2	TGCAGCGTTGAAGATCTTGTATACGGGGGATATGGCTACACCTTC	CSVEDLVYGGYGYTF
TRBV12-3/TRBV12-4	NA	NA	TRBJ1-5	TGTGCCAGCAGTTTCGGACAGCAGCCCCAGCATTTT	CASSFGQQPQHF
TRBV18	NA	NA	TRBJ2-7	TGTGCCAGCTCACACACCTTTATCCCCGGGGGGCGCTCCTACGAGCAGTACTTC	CASSHTFIPGGRSYEQYF
TRBV15	NA	TRBD1	TRBJ1-1	TGTGCCACCAGCAGAGACACAGGGGAGAACACTGAAGCTTTCTTT	CATSRDTGENTEAFF
TRBV7-6	NA	NA	TRBJ1-2	TGTGCCAGCAGCCCGTTGTCTATTACGGGGTCGGATTCTCTCTATGGCTACACCTTC	CASSPLSITGSDSLYGYTF
TRBV30	NA	NA	TRBJ1-1	TGTGCCTGGAGCTTAGGTTATGAGGGAGCTTTCTTT	CAWSLGYEGAFF
TRBV27	NA	TRBD1	TRBJ1-1	TGTGCCAGCAGTTTCACAGGGGTGAACACTGAAGCTTTCTTT	CASSFTGVNTEAFF
TRBV4-3	once	TRBD1	TRBJ2-3	TGCGCCAGCAGCCGTAAACTCGTGGGACAGGGGAACACAGATACGCAGTATTTT	CASSRKLVGQGNTDTQYF
TRBV4-1	NA	NA	TRBJ1-1	TGCGCCAGCAGCCAAGATTGGACAGAAAATATGAACACTGAAGCTTTCTTT	CASSQDWTENMNTEAFF
TRBV30	many	NA	TRBJ1-3	TGTGCCTGGTGGCCGGGGTATGCTTCTGGAAACACCATATATTTT	CAWWPGYASGNTIYF
TRBV30	NA	NA	TRBJ2-7	TGTGCCTGGAGCAACAGGGTCTCCTACGAGCAGTACTTC	CAWSNRVSYEQYF